This T cell receptor beta chain comes out of a study of T cells after yellow fever vaccination. The CDR3 length is 16 residues. Trimming left V 6 bases short and J 2 bases short, with 16 bases between. Germline loops: CDR1 SSHAT, CDR2 FNYEAQ (reference sequence). Study-wide results and limits: Post-booster repertoires again held most primary-vaccination clones (about 96% CD4, roughly 89% CD8).

Each CDR3 protein gets one entry after TCRdb re-called the 5' RACE reads with MiXCR. This table has some 390,000 distinct CDR3 sequences, about 17% appearing once. To note about this clonotype: What it binds is not known.

The clonotype was recovered from a man aged 18 to 35 who received the YFV17D yellow fever vaccine. The sample was PBMCs, taken before the yellow fever booster vaccination. The chain is built from TRBV7-7 and TRBJ1-4, with D tentatively TRBD1 (5 bases). The CDR3 region is CASRRRRTITNEKLFF. CDR3 bases: TGTGCCAGCAGACGACGCCGGACAATCACTAATGAAAAACTGTTTTTT.